The 17 T cell receptor beta chains below all came from one sample that was sequenced in a study of long-term antiretroviral therapy in people with HIV (dated by TCRdb to 2022 to 2024). The immunoSEQ hsTCRB v3.0 assay was used at survey level resolution to sequence the TRB variable region. In its TCRdb copy, this immuneACCESS table keeps in-frame sequences only and misses some clones. Where compared with another copy, unresolved V genes explain less than half of these, and the others have no known cause. The sample has about 30,000 clones on record, about 88% of them singletons. The top ten clones comprise 1% of the sample. Source: unsorted PBMCs, taken 2 years after starting antiretroviral therapy. Receptors were obtained from a man between 45 and 60 years old with HIV.

V gene TRBV7-2 combines with J gene TRBJ2-3; tentatively, D is TRBD1 (6 bases). CDR3 length: 16 amino acids. Trimming left V 1 base short and J 0 bases short, with 11 bases between. The germline V gene encodes CDR1 SGHTA and CDR2 FQGNSA. The CDR3 sequence: CASSLGGQPSTDTQYF. The DNA of the CDR3 is TGTGCCAGCAGCTTAGGAGGACAGCCAAGCACAGATACGCAGTATTTT.

V gene TRBV4-3 combines with J gene TRBJ1-6; 11 nucleotides align to TRBD1. This CDR3 has 16 residues. The germline V gene has CDR1 LGHNA and CDR2 YSLEER. The V and J ends lost 4 bases and 6 bases, in that order; junction bases with no gene match: 5. The CDR3 coding sequence is TGCGCCAGCAGCCTGGGACAGGGGGACAGTAATTCACCCCTCCACTTT. Protein sequence: CASSLGQGDSNSPLHF.

J is TRBJ1-1 and V is TRBV21-1; the table's D call TRBD1 went unverified against the DNA. TRBV21-1 is shown as a pseudogene. This CDR3 comprises 17 residues. CDR3 protein: CASSKTGTGPMNTEAFF. CDR3 in DNA: TGTGCCAGCAGCAAGACCGGGACAGGACCCATGAACACTGAAGCTTTCTTT.

CDR3 sequence reads: CASSSRGTGETQYF. CDR3 nucleotide sequence: TGTGCCAGCAGCTCGCGGGGCACGGGGGAGACCCAGTACTTC. This rearrangement joins TRBV7-2 to TRBJ2-5; TRBD2 might be the D (6 bases). V lost 4 bases and J 5 bases, leaving 14 bases between the germline ends. Germline CDR1 SGHTA, CDR2 FQGNSA. The CDR3 spans 14 residues.

The chain couples TRBV25-1 to TRBJ1-6; D is undetermined. This CDR3 region has 16 residues. Germline values: CDR1 MGHDK, CDR2 SYGVNS. Trimming left V 4 bases short and J 8 bases short, with 18 bases between. CDR3 in amino acids: CASSAGKFFADSPLHF. The CDR3 coding sequence is TGTGCCAGCAGTGCGGGAAAATTTTTTGCGGATTCACCCCTCCACTTT.

The chain has TRBV2 and TRBJ1-1, with TRBD1 matching over 8 bases. Germline V gene data show CDR1 as SNHLY and CDR2 as FYNNEI. V lost 6 bases to trimming and J lost 3 bases; unmatched junction nucleotides: 9. The CDR3 contains 15 residues. CDR3: CASRGRQGLDTEAFF. The DNA of the CDR3 is TGTGCCAGCAGGGGACGACAGGGGCTAGACACTGAAGCTTTCTTT.

Worth noting for this clone: The germline gene is not matched at one end of the junction; a read error may be the cause. The chain recombines TRBV7-7 with TRBJ1-1; D is possibly TRBD1 (5 bases). The CDR3 has 15 amino acids. The germline gives CDR1 SSHAT, CDR2 FNYEAQ (reference sequence). The CDR3 protein is CASSPWDGKNTEAFF. CDR3 nucleotides: TGTGCTAGCAGCCCTTGGGACGGCAAGAACACTGAAGCTTTCTTT.

The count of this clone is one. The chain joins TRBV10-3 to TRBJ1-1; 9 nucleotides align to TRBD1. Per germline, CDR1 ENHRY and CDR2 SYGVKD. This CDR3 has 15 amino acids. V was clipped by 1 base and J by 3 bases; unmatched bases: 3. Written as DNA, the CDR3 is TGTGCCATCAGTGAGTACCGGGACAGGGACACTGAAGCTTTCTTT. Translated, it gives CAISEYRDRDTEAFF.

A few counts support this clone. The rearrangement joins TRBV7-9 to TRBJ1-2; 9 bases align to TRBD1. Germline values: CDR1 SEHNR, CDR2 FQNEAQ (reference sequence). J lost 6 bases, V lost 1 base, and 3 bases had no gene match. This CDR3 contains 14 residues. The CDR3 DNA reads TGTGCCAGCAGCTTAGGACAGGGGGGCAATGGCTACACCTTC. It translates to CASSLGQGGNGYTF.

The CDR3 sequence is CASSVDRSGTGELFF. CDR3 bases: TGTGCCAGCAGCGTCGATAGGTCGGGCACCGGGGAGCTGTTTTTT. This chain uses TRBV9 with TRBJ2-2; D is unresolved. The V end was cut by 2 bases, the J end by 4 bases, with 12 bases between. Germline V gives CDR1 SGDLS, CDR2 YYNGEE. The CDR3 has 15 residues.

J is TRBJ1-2 and V is TRBV5-1, with TRBD1 matching 7 bases. Trimming removed 4 bases from V and 6 bases from J; junction bases left unmatched: 3. This CDR3 contains 12 residues. The germline V gene encodes CDR1 SGHRS and CDR2 YFSETQ. The CDR3 loop reads CASSPGTDGYTF. CDR3 nucleotides: TGCGCCAGCAGCCCCGGGACAGATGGCTACACCTTC.

V gene TRBV28 combines with J gene TRBJ2-7; D is possibly TRBD2 (5 bases). Germline V gives CDR1 MDHEN, CDR2 SYDVKM. The V gene lost 8 bases and the J gene lost 1 base, with 12 bases spanning the gap. The CDR3 is 13 residues long. In DNA, the CDR3 is TGTGCCAGCCGAAGCGGTCTTTCCTACGAGCAGTACTTC. As protein: CASRSGLSYEQYF.

This rearrangement joins TRBV7-9 to TRBJ1-6; possible D gene TRBD1, 6 bases. Germline loops: CDR1 SEHNR, CDR2 FQNEAQ (reference sequence). The CDR3 consists of 15 residues. V was cut by 8 bases and J by 0 bases, with 11 bases left in between. The CDR3 DNA follows: TGTGCCAGCGGAGGACAGAGCTCCTATAATTCACCCCTCCACTTT. As protein: CASGGQSSYNSPLHF.

The table lists this clone with a count of one. The V gene is TRBV29-1, the J gene TRBJ1-4; 10 bases fit TRBD1. Germline V gene sequence: CDR1 SQVTM, CDR2 ANQGSEA. V lost 4 bases and J lost 4; bases outside the gene matches: 0. CDR3 length: 13 amino acids. The CDR3 coding sequence is TGCAGCGTTGGGACAGGGGGTAATGAAAAACTGTTTTTT. It specifies CSVGTGGNEKLFF.

This chain uses TRBV18 with TRBJ2-1; weak D call: TRBD2 (6 bases). The CDR3 loop spans 14 amino acids. Trimming took 0 bases from V and 8 from J, leaving 11 bases between them. CDR1 and CDR2 from the germline V gene are KGHSH and LQKENI. The CDR3 region has the DNA TGTGCCAGCTCACCACCGGAGGGGCGGCATGAGCAGTTCTTC. Its translation: CASSPPEGRHEQFF.

J is TRBJ2-7 and V is TRBV15, with TRBD2 matching 7 bases. CDR1 and CDR2 (germline): LNHNV, YYDKDF (reference sequence). The V and J ends lost 5 bases and 2 bases, in that order; junction bases with no gene match: 9. This CDR3 has 15 amino acids. For the CDR3, the DNA is TGTGCCACCAGCCGTAGCGGGCGGATTACCTACGAGCAGTACTTC. Its translation: CATSRSGRITYEQYF.

The rearrangement joins TRBV4-1 to TRBJ2-7, with D unclear. The length of the CDR3 is 14 residues. Trimming shortened V by 3 bases and J by 3 bases, and 12 bases separated the two germline ends. The germline V gene encodes CDR1 MGHRA and CDR2 YSYEKL. The CDR3 nucleotides read TGCGCCAGCAGCCAGAAGGGTTGGGACTACGAGCAGTACTTC. Translated, it gives CASSQKGWDYEQYF.